Shown below are 30 T cell receptor beta chains from a single sample sequenced in a study of blood T cell repertoires in COVID-19. Measured with immunoSEQ multiplex PCR; TCRdb has only the in-frame clones, and not every one. The data show 250,000 to 300,000 clones, with 91% seen just once and about 1.2% held by the top ten. Sequencing was done on a sample of PBMCs or T cells enriched from blood (not recorded which). These receptors all come from a human donor in a cohort exposed to, infected with or recovered from COVID-19 (not recorded which). The donor label of this sample is uncertain.

The chain recombines TRBV5-4 with TRBJ2-4, with 12 positions matching TRBD1. The CDR3 has 14 residues. V lost 4 bases and J lost 8; bases outside the gene matches: 4. Germline loops: CDR1 SGHNT, CDR2 YYREEE (reference sequence). CDR3 sequence: CASSVGQGADIQYF. CDR3 sequence (DNA): TGTGCCAGCAGCGTGGGACAGGGGGCAGACATTCAGTACTTC.

The chain carries TRBV9 and TRBJ1-6, with D uncertain. In germline, CDR1 is SGDLS, CDR2 YYNGEE. V was pared by 6 bases and J by 7 bases, with 11 bases between. The CDR3 spans 13 residues. CDR3: CASTGGSNSPLHF. Written as DNA, the CDR3 is TGTGCCAGCACTGGCGGGTCCAATTCACCCCTCCACTTT.

The V gene is TRBV11-3, the J gene TRBJ2-7, with a weak D call TRBD1 (5 bases). V was shortened by 3 bases and J by 4 bases, with 10 bases between the two germline ends. There are 13 residues in the CDR3. Germline assignment: CDR1 SGHNT and CDR2 YENEEA. Here the CDR3 reads CASSLGPLYEQYF. The DNA for the CDR3 is TGTGCCAGCAGCTTGGGGCCGCTTTACGAGCAGTACTTC.

The rearrangement joins TRBV29-1 to TRBJ1-2; D remains unclear. V gave up 3 bases and J gave up 2 bases, with 10 bases separating them. The CDR3 spans 13 residues. Germline CDR1 is SQVTM and CDR2 is ANQGSEA. Here the CDR3 reads CSVDQSGNYGYTF. The CDR3 nucleotides read TGCAGCGTTGACCAGTCAGGCAACTATGGCTACACCTTC.

This clone has a single count. The CDR3 nucleotides read TGTGCCTGGAGATCAGGGACAGGGGCCTACGAGCAGTACTTC. Its protein is CAWRSGTGAYEQYF. This chain joins TRBV30 and TRBJ2-7; 10 bases are a match to TRBD1. Per germline, CDR1 GTSNPN and CDR2 SVGIG (reference sequence). With 3 bases clipped from V and 2 bases from J, the junction kept 4 bases outside the gene matches. This CDR3 is built from 14 residues. Based on the CDR3 plus reference TRBV30 and TRBJ2-7, the full variable domain is SQTIHQWPATLVQPVGSPLSLECTVEGTSNPNLYWYRQAAGRGLQLLFYSVGIGQISSEVPQNLSASRPQDRQFILSSKKLLLSDSGFYLCAWRSGTGAYEQYFGPGTRLTVT.

The chain has TRBV9 and TRBJ2-3; 13 bases are a match to TRBD2. Germline loops: CDR1 SGDLS, CDR2 YYNGEE. V lost 3 bases and J lost 4; bases outside the gene matches: 5. This CDR3 comprises 16 residues. The CDR3 bases are TGTGCCAGCAGCGCCCTACTAGCGGGGGGGGCAGATACGCAGTATTTT. It translates to CASSALLAGGADTQYF.

This chain connects TRBV7-2 to TRBJ1-2; TRBD1 is a possible D gene (5 bases). Germline V gives CDR1 SGHTA, CDR2 FQGNSA. V lost 2 bases and J lost 0, with 10 bases in between. This CDR3 region has 15 residues. CDR3 bases: TGTGCCAGCAGCTTATTCCTCAGGGCTAACTATGGCTACACCTTC. Its protein is CASSLFLRANYGYTF.

This chain connects TRBV19 to TRBJ1-4; the D is unclear. Per germline, CDR1 LNHDA and CDR2 SQIVND (reference sequence). This CDR3 spans 15 amino acids. V was shortened by 3 bases and J by 7 bases, with 15 bases between the two germline ends. CDR3 sequence reads: CASSIAHGLREKLFF. The CDR3 region has the DNA TGTGCCAGTAGTATCGCCCACGGTCTGCGTGAAAAACTGTTTTTT. The variable domain in full, completed from reference TRBV19 and TRBJ1-4, reads DGGITQSPKYLFRKEGQNVTLSCEQNLNHDAMYWYRQDPGQGLRLIYYSQIVNDFQKGDIAEGYSVSREKKESFPLTVTSAQKNPTAFYLCASSIAHGLREKLFFGSGTQLSVL.

This clone has a handful of counts. The CDR3 DNA is TGTGCCAGCAGCTCTTTCCCGACAGGAAGCTCCTATAATTCACCCCTCCACTTT. Translation: CASSSFPTGSSYNSPLHF. This chain links TRBV5-5 with TRBJ1-6, with D perhaps TRBD1 (6 bases). V gave up 3 bases and J gave up 0 bases, with 16 bases separating them. This CDR3 has 18 residues. Germline CDR1 and CDR2: SGHKS and YYEKEE (reference sequence).

The rearrangement links TRBV5-1 to TRBJ1-4; D is undetermined. Per the germline V gene, CDR1 is SGHRS and CDR2 is YFSETQ. The CDR3 is 13 residues long. Trimming shortened V by 2 bases and J by 4 bases, and 6 bases separated the two germline ends. CDR3: CASSFGVNEKLFF. The CDR3 DNA follows: TGCGCCAGCAGCTTCGGGGTTAATGAAAAACTGTTTTTT.

Only one count was recorded for this clone. The chain couples TRBV10-3 to TRBJ2-3, with 11 bases lining up with TRBD1. Per germline, CDR1 ENHRY and CDR2 SYGVKD. The CDR3 is made up of 12 amino acids. The V and J ends lost 0 bases and 14 bases, in that order; junction bases with no gene match: 1. The CDR3 nucleotides read TGTGCCATCAGTGAGTCGGGACAGGGGGGGTATTTT. Encoded protein: CAISESGQGGYF.

V usage is TRBV19 and J usage is TRBJ1-1; TRBD1 matches at 11 bases. V trimming: 6 bases; J trimming: 0 bases; junction bases outside the gene matches: 3. The germline CDR1 and CDR2 sequences are LNHDA and SQIVND (reference sequence). This CDR3 has 15 residues. CDR3 region: CASSGQGALNTEAFF. CDR3 sequence (DNA): TGTGCCAGTAGCGGACAGGGGGCGTTGAACACTGAAGCTTTCTTT.

The V gene is TRBV4-2, the J gene TRBJ1-2; 8 bases match TRBD1. Trimming removed 2 bases from V and 4 bases from J; junction bases left unmatched: 6. CDR3 length: 15 residues. Per germline, CDR1 LGHNA and CDR2 YNFKEQ. Here the CDR3 reads CASSQLQGDGYGYTF. The CDR3 DNA follows: TGTGCCAGCAGCCAATTACAGGGGGACGGCTATGGCTACACCTTC.

The CDR3 region is CASSSSYTDTQYF. CDR3 bases: TGTGCCAGCAGCTCGTCCTACACAGATACGCAGTATTTT. The J gene is TRBJ2-3, the V gene TRBV7-9; no clear D gene. V lost 4 bases and J 2 bases, leaving 7 bases between the germline ends. The CDR3 has 13 residues. Germline values: CDR1 SEHNR, CDR2 FQNEAQ (reference sequence).

J is TRBJ2-7 and V is TRBV6-5, with D unresolved. This CDR3 is built from 13 residues. Per the germline V gene, CDR1 is MNHEY and CDR2 is SVGAGI. Trimming left V 5 bases short and J 4 bases short, with 12 bases between. The CDR3 spells CASSKPLDYEQYF. As DNA, the CDR3 is TGTGCCAGCAGTAAACCGTTAGATTACGAGCAGTACTTC.

V is TRBV24-1 and J is TRBJ2-5; 8 positions match TRBD1. This CDR3 has 15 amino acids. The J segment lost 1 base and the V segment lost 4 bases, leaving 4 bases of the junction unmatched. CDR1 KGHDR and CDR2 SFDVKD come from the germline V gene. The DNA of the CDR3 is TGTGCCACCAGTGACCGAACAGGGGGCCAAGAGACCCAGTACTTC. Protein product: CATSDRTGGQETQYF.

This rearrangement joins TRBV3-1 (or the pseudogene TRBV3-2) to TRBJ1-3; D remains unclear. CDR1 and CDR2 from the germline V gene are LGHDT and YNNKEL (reference sequence). The CDR3 spans 14 residues. V was shortened by 3 bases and J by 5 bases, with 11 bases between the two germline ends. The CDR3 sequence is CASSHPGGRNTIYF. CDR3 nucleotides: TGTGCCAGCAGCCATCCCGGCGGGAGAAACACCATATATTTT.

This chain connects TRBV10-3 to TRBJ1-5; 7 nucleotides line up with TRBD1. The V gene end was trimmed by 6 bases and the J gene end by 0 bases; junction bases not matched to a gene: 14. CDR1 is ENHRY, CDR2 SYGVKD, per germline. This CDR3 is 18 amino acids long. In DNA, the CDR3 is TGTGCCATCAGAGAACCTTTTCCGGGACAGCATAGCAATCAGCCCCAGCATTTT. This sequence encodes CAIREPFPGQHSNQPQHF.

V usage is TRBV27 and J usage is TRBJ1-4; a weak D match, TRBD1 (5 bases). Trimming removed 0 bases from V and 2 bases from J, with 10 bases in between. The CDR3 spans 16 residues. Germline lookup yields CDR1 MNHEY and CDR2 SMNVEV (reference sequence). DNA for the CDR3: TGTGCCAGCAGTTTATCATCTGGGGGGACTAATGAAAAACTGTTTTTT. It yields the protein CASSLSSGGTNEKLFF. The complete variable domain, with remaining parts taken from reference TRBV27 and TRBJ1-4, reads EAQVTQNPRYLITVTGKKLTVTCSQNMNHEYMSWYRQDPGLGLRQIYYSMNVEVTDKGDVPEGYKVSRKEKRNFPLILESPSPNQTSLYFCASSLSSGGTNEKLFFGSGTQLSVL.

This clone came up a few times. This sequence joins TRBV4-1 and TRBJ1-1, with 10 nucleotides matching TRBD1. CDR1 MGHRA and CDR2 YSYEKL come from the germline V gene. The CDR3 extends over 17 amino acids. V was clipped by 4 bases and J by 4 bases; unmatched bases: 12. This CDR3 reads CASSPPGQGRRGTEAFF. DNA of the CDR3: TGCGCCAGCAGCCCTCCGGGACAGGGGAGGAGGGGCACTGAAGCTTTCTTT.

The chain recombines TRBV7-9 with TRBJ1-1; a possible D gene is TRBD1 (5 bases). Germline V gene lookup returns CDR1 SEHNR and CDR2 FQNEAQ (reference sequence). This CDR3 is built from 17 residues. The V and J ends lost 3 bases and 0 bases respectively, with 17 bases between them. The CDR3 spells CASSFQGRPSMNTEAFF. The CDR3 nucleotides read TGTGCCAGCAGCTTTCAGGGCAGGCCCTCCATGAACACTGAAGCTTTCTTT.

The V call is TRBV7-9, the J call TRBJ2-7; D ambiguous. The CDR3 has 13 residues. Trimming stripped 3 bases from V and 3 bases from J, with 9 bases between. Germline lookup yields CDR1 SEHNR and CDR2 FQNEAQ (reference sequence). The CDR3 DNA reads as TGTGCCAGCAGCTTGAGAGCTGTCTACGAGCAGTACTTC. As protein: CASSLRAVYEQYF.

The chain is built from TRBV2 and TRBJ1-5, with D possibly TRBD1 on 5 matching bases. Germline CDR1 SNHLY, CDR2 FYNNEI. The CDR3 spans 13 residues. V lost 7 bases to trimming and J lost 4 bases, with 11 bases between them. Here the CDR3 reads CASNDSPNQPQHF. The DNA of the CDR3 is TGTGCCAGCAATGACAGTCCGAATCAGCCCCAGCATTTT.

This clone was recorded once. The chain combines TRBV7-8 with TRBJ2-7; 7 bases are shared with TRBD1. CDR3 length: 16 amino acids. Losses at the gene ends were 5 bases for V and 2 bases for J; bases not matched to a gene: 12. Germline CDR1 reads SGHVS; CDR2 reads FQNEAQ. CDR3 DNA sequence: TGTGCCAGCAGCCTAAGCAGGAGACAGGGAACCTACGAGCAGTACTTC. Protein sequence: CASSLSRRQGTYEQYF.

The chain combines TRBV30 with TRBJ2-7, with 8 bases lining up with TRBD1. Germline V lookup: CDR1 GTSNPN, CDR2 SVGIG (reference sequence). The CDR3 covers 13 residues. With 5 bases clipped from V and 3 bases from J, the junction kept 6 bases outside the gene matches. CDR3 protein: CAWGTGRDYEQYF. CDR3 nucleotides: TGTGCCTGGGGGACAGGAAGGGACTACGAGCAGTACTTC. The variable domain in full, completed from reference TRBV30 and TRBJ2-7, reads SQTIHQWPATLVQPVGSPLSLECTVEGTSNPNLYWYRQAAGRGLQLLFYSVGIGQISSEVPQNLSASRPQDRQFILSSKKLLLSDSGFYLCAWGTGRDYEQYFGPGTRLTVT.

The chain combines TRBV2 with TRBJ1-5, with TRBD1 matching 7 bases. Per germline, CDR1 SNHLY and CDR2 FYNNEI. This CDR3 is 15 amino acids long. V lost 6 bases and J lost 0; bases outside the gene matches: 5. CDR3 region: CASREGQSSNQPQHF. CDR3 DNA sequence: TGTGCCAGCAGGGAGGGACAGTCTAGCAATCAGCCCCAGCATTTT.

The chain links TRBV3-1 (or the pseudogene TRBV3-2) to TRBJ1-1; D is unresolved. V lost 7 bases, J lost 6 bases, and 15 bases lay in between. The CDR3 length is 13 residues. Germline CDR1 and CDR2: LGHDT and YNNKEL (reference sequence). CDR3 bases: TGTGCCAGCACCCCTCGATCGAGAGCTGAAGCTTTCTTT. This translates into CASTPRSRAEAFF.

V is TRBV29-1 and J is TRBJ2-2; a possible D gene is TRBD1 (5 bases). V dropped 6 bases and J dropped 6 bases, with 11 bases sitting between them. Germline loops: CDR1 SQVTM, CDR2 ANQGSEA. The length of the CDR3 is 12 residues. This CDR3 reads CSVSRAPGELFF. Here the CDR3 DNA reads TGCAGCGTCAGCAGGGCTCCCGGGGAGCTGTTTTTT.

The chain joins TRBV27 to TRBJ2-5, with D unresolved. The CDR3 covers 13 residues. Trimming shortened V by 6 bases and J by 5 bases, and 13 bases separated the two germline ends. Germline CDR1 and CDR2: MNHEY and SMNVEV (reference sequence). The CDR3 DNA reads as TGTGCCAGCAGAGCGATACCGGAGGAGACCCAGTACTTC. This translates into CASRAIPEETQYF.

The V and J genes are TRBV29-1 and TRBJ1-4, with a weak D call TRBD1 (5 bases). V was clipped by 4 bases and J by 5 bases, with 11 bases between them. Germline V gene sequence: CDR1 SQVTM, CDR2 ANQGSEA. CDR3 length: 13 residues. CDR3 amino acids: CSVGEGRNEKLFF. Written as DNA, the CDR3 is TGCAGCGTTGGGGAGGGGAGGAATGAAAAACTGTTTTTT.